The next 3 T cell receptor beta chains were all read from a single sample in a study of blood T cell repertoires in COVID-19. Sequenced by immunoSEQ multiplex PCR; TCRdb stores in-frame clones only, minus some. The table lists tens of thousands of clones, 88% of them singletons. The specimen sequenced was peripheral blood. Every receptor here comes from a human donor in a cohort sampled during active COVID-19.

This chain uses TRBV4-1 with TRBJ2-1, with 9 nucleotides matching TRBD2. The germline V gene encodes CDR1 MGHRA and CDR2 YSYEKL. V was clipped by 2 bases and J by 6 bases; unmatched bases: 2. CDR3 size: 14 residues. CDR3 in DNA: TGCGCCAGCAGCCAACTGACTAGCGGCAATGAGCAGTTCTTC. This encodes CASSQLTSGNEQFF.

DNA for the CDR3: TGCGCCAGCAGCCAAGGACCACGGGGGGGGTTTGGCACTGAAGCTTTCTTT. Its translation is CASSQGPRGGFGTEAFF. This chain uses TRBV4-1 with TRBJ1-1, with a possible D match to TRBD1 (5 bases). CDR1 and CDR2 from the germline V gene are MGHRA and YSYEKL. The CDR3 is made up of 17 amino acids. V was pared by 1 base and J by 4 bases, with 19 bases between.

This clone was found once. This chain's CDR3 is CAISESTGYYEQYF. Written as DNA, the CDR3 is TGTGCCATCAGTGAGTCGACAGGATACTACGAGCAGTACTTC. J is TRBJ2-7 and V is TRBV10-3, with D perhaps TRBD1 (6 bases). The CDR3 sequence is 14 residues long. Germline values: CDR1 ENHRY, CDR2 SYGVKD. V was clipped by 0 bases and J by 3 bases, with 9 bases between them.